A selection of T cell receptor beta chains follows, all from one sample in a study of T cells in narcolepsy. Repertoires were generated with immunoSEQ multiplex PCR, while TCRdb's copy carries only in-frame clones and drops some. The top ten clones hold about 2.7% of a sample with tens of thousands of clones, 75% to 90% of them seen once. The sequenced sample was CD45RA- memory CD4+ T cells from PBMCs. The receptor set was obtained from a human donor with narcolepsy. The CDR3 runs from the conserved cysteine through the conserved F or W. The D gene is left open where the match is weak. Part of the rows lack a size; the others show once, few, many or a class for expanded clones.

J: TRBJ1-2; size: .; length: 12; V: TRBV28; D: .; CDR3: CASQGANYGYTF; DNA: TGTGCCAGTCAGGGAGCTAACTATGGCTACACCTTC
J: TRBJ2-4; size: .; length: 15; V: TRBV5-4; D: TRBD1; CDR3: CASSSKRTGENIQYF; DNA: TGTGCCAGCAGCAGCAAGAGGACAGGGGAAAACATTCAGTACTTC
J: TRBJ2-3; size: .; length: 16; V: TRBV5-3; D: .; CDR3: CARSLGAPRNTDTQYF; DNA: TGTGCCAGAAGCTTGGGTGCTCCAAGGAACACAGATACGCAGTATTTT
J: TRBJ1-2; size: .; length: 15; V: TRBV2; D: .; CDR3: CASRTDGTANYGYTF; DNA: TGTGCCAGCAGGACGGACGGGACCGCTAACTATGGCTACACCTTC
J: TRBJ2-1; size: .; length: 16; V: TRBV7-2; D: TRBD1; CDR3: CASTSQSGGRYNEQFF; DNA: TGTGCCAGCACCTCCCAATCAGGGGGACGCTACAATGAGCAGTTCTTC
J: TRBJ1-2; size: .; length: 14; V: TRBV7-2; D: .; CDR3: CASSSDSRDYGYTF; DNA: TGTGCCAGCAGCTCGGACAGCAGAGACTATGGCTACACCTTC
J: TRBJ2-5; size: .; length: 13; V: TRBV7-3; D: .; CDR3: CASSPGLQETQYF; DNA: TGTGCCAGCAGCCCAGGGCTCCAAGAGACCCAGTACTTC
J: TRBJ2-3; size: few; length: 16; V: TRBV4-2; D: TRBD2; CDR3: CASSQDLAGGTDTQYF; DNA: TGTGCCAGCAGCCAAGATCTAGCGGGAGGCACAGATACGCAGTATTTT
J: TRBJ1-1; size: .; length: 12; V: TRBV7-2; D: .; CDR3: CASSPRRTEAFF; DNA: TGTGCCAGCAGCCCGCGACGAACTGAAGCTTTCTTT
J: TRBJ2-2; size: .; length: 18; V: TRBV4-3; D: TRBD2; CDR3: CASSPAELAGEYTGELFF; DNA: TGCGCCAGCAGCCCCGCGGAACTAGCGGGGGAGTACACCGGGGAGCTGTTTTTT
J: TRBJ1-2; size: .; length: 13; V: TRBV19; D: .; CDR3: CASSLRQLYGYTF; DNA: TGTGCCAGTAGTCTGCGACAGTTATATGGCTACACCTTC
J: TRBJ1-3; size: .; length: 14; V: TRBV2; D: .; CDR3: CASRSDLSGNTIYF; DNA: TGTGCCAGCCGGTCGGATTTATCTGGAAACACCATATATTTT
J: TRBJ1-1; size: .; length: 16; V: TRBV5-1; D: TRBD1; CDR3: CASSPYRGQLNTEAFF; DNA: TGCGCCAGCAGCCCGTACAGGGGGCAACTGAACACTGAAGCTTTCTTT
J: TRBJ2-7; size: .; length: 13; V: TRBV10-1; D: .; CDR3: CASSGDPRGEQYF; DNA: TGCGCCAGCAGTGGTGACCCCAGGGGCGAGCAGTACTTC
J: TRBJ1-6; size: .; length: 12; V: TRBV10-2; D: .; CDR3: CASADGNSPLHF; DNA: TGCGCCAGCGCCGACGGGAATTCACCCCTCCACTTT
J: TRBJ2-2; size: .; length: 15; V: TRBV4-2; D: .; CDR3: CASSGASLGTGELFF; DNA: TGTGCCAGCAGCGGCGCCTCTCTAGGCACCGGGGAGCTGTTTTTT
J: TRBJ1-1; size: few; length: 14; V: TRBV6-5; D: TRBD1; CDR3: CASSLSWTGGEAFF; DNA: TGTGCCAGCAGTCTGTCCTGGACAGGGGGCGAAGCTTTCTTT
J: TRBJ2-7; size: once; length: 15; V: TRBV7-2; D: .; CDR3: CASSPLSYRAYEQYF; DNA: TGTGCCAGCAGCCCACTTAGTTACAGGGCCTACGAGCAGTACTTC
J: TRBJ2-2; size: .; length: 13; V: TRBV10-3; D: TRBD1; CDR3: CAIRDRVGGELFF; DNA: TGTGCCATCAGGGACAGGGTTGGCGGGGAGCTGTTTTTT
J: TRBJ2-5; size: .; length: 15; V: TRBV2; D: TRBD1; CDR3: CASRGRDRAAETQYF; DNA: TGTGCCAGCAGGGGACGGGACAGGGCAGCAGAGACCCAGTACTTC
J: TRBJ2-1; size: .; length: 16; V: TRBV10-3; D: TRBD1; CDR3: CAISDPTGGARNEQFF; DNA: TGTGCCATCAGTGACCCGACAGGGGGCGCAAGGAATGAGCAGTTCTTC
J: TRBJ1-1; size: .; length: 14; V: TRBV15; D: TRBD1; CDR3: CATSGRGRNTEAFF; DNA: TGTGCCACCAGCGGCAGGGGGAGGAACACTGAAGCTTTCTTT
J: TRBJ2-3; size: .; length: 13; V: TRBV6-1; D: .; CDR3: CASRSTGTDTQYF; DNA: TGTGCCAGCAGGTCGACAGGCACAGATACGCAGTATTTT
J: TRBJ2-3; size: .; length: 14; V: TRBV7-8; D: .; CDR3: CASSLGLPTDTQYF; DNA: TGTGCCAGCAGCTTAGGATTGCCCACAGATACGCAGTATTTT
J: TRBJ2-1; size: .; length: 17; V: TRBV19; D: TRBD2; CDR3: CASSILASGIAYNEQFF; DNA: TGTGCCAGTAGTATCTTAGCTAGCGGGATCGCCTACAATGAGCAGTTCTTC
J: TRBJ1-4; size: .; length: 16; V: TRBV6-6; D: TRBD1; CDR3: CASSQGQGSLREKLFF; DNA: TGTGCCAGCAGCCAGGGACAGGGGAGCCTTAGAGAAAAACTGTTTTTT
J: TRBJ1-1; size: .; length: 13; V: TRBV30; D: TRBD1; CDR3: CAWGDRVITEAFF; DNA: TGTGCCTGGGGGGACAGGGTAATTACTGAAGCTTTCTTT
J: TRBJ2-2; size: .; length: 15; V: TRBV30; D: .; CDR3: CASTAGDINTGELFF; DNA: TGTGCCTCCACGGCGGGGGACATAAACACCGGGGAGCTGTTTTTT
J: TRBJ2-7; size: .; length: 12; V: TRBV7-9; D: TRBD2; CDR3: CASTRDAGGKYF; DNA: TGTGCCAGCACCAGGGACGCCGGGGGGAAGTACTTC
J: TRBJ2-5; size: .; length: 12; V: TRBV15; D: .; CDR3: CATSWGPETQYF; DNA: TGTGCCACCTCCTGGGGCCCAGAGACCCAGTACTTC
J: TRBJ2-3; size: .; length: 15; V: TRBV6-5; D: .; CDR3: CASSFSVWRTDTQYF; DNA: TGTGCCAGCAGTTTCTCTGTGTGGCGCACAGATACGCAGTATTTT
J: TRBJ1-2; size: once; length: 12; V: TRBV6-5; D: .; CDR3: CASRQGRYGYTF; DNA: TGTGCCAGCAGACAGGGCAGATATGGCTACACCTTC
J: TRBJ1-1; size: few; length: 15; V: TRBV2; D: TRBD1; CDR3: CASSRTTGGGTEAFF; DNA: TGTGCCAGCAGTCGAACGACAGGGGGGGGGACTGAAGCTTTCTTT
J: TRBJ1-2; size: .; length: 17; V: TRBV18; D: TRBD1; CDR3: CASSPREGGGINYGYTF; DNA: TGTGCCAGCTCACCCCGCGAGGGAGGGGGCATAAACTATGGCTACACCTTC
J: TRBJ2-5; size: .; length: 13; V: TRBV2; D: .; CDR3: CASIYSTQETQYF; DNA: TGTGCCAGCATTTACAGCACCCAAGAGACCCAGTACTTC
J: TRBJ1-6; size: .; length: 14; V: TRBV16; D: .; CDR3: CASSQSGVNSPLHF; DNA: TGTGCCAGCAGCCAATCAGGGGTTAATTCACCCCTCCACTTT
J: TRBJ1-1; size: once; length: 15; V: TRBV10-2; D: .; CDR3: CASRRSMTGNTEAFF; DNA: TGCGCCAGCAGAAGGTCGATGACAGGCAACACTGAAGCTTTCTTT
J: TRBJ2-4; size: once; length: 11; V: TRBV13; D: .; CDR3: CASSSNGGQYF; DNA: TGTGCCAGCAGCTCGAACGGTGGCCAGTACTTC
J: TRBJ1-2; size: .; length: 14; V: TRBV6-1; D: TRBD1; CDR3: CASRDRQGVYGYTF; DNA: TGTGCCAGCAGGGATCGACAGGGGGTATATGGCTACACCTTC
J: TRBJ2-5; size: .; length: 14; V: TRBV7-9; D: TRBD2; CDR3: CASSPSGTKETQYF; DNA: TGTGCCAGCAGCCCTAGTGGGACTAAGGAGACCCAGTACTTC
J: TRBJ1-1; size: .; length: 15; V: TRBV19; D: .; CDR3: CASSIDPGVNTEAFF; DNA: TGTGCCAGTAGTATAGATCCGGGGGTGAACACTGAAGCTTTCTTT
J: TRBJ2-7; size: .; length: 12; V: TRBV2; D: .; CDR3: CASIRAGFEQYF; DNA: TGTGCCAGCATCCGGGCAGGGTTCGAGCAGTACTTC
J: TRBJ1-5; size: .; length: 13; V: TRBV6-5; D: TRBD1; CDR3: CASSRQGFQPQHF; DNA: TGTGCCAGCAGCAGACAGGGGTTTCAGCCCCAGCATTTT
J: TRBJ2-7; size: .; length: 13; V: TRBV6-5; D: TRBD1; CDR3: CAAAGQGIYEQYF; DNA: TGTGCCGCCGCGGGACAGGGGATATACGAGCAGTACTTC
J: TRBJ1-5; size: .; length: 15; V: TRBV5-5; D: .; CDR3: CASSLVGTNNQPQHF; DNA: TGTGCCAGCAGCTTGGTAGGGACGAACAATCAGCCCCAGCATTTT
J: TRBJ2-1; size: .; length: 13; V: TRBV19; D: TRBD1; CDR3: CASGMTGTNEQFF; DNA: TGTGCCAGTGGAATGACAGGGACGAATGAGCAGTTCTTC
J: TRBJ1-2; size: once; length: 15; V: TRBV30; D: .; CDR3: CAWSAPFRGDYGYTF; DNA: TGTGCCTGGAGTGCCCCCTTCAGGGGAGACTATGGCTACACCTTC
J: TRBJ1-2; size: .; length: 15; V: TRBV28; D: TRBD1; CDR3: CASSQTLQGGYGYTF; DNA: TGTGCCAGCAGTCAAACCTTACAGGGGGGTTATGGCTACACCTTC
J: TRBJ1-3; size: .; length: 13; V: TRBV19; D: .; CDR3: CASSRGLGNTIYF; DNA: TGTGCCAGTAGTCGGGGGCTTGGAAACACCATATATTTT
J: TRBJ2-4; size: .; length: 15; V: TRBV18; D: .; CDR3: CASSRWTGAKNIQYF; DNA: TGTGCCAGCTCACGTTGGACTGGAGCCAAAAACATTCAGTACTTC
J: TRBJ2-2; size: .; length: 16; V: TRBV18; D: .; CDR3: CASSRTWGEVTGELFF; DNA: TGTGCCAGCTCACGCACCTGGGGAGAGGTAACCGGGGAGCTGTTTTTT
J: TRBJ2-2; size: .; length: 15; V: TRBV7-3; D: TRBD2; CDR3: CASSLQGGGTGELFF; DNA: TGTGCCAGCAGCTTACAGGGCGGGGGCACCGGGGAGCTGTTTTTT
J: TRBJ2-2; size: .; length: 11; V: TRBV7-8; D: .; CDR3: CASSLVGELFF; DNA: TGTGCCAGCAGCTTAGTCGGGGAGCTGTTTTTT